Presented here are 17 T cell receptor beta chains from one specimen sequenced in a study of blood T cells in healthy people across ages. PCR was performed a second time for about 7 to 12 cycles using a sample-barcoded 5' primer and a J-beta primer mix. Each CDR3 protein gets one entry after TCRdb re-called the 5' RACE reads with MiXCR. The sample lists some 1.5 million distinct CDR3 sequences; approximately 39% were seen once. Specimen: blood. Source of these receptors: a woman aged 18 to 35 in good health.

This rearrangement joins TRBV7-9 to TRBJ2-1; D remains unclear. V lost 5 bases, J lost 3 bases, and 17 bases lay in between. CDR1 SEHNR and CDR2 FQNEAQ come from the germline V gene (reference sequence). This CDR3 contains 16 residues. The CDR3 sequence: CASSPAAGGLYNEQFF. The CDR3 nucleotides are TGTGCCAGCAGCCCCGCGGCAGGTGGCCTCTACAATGAGCAGTTCTTC.

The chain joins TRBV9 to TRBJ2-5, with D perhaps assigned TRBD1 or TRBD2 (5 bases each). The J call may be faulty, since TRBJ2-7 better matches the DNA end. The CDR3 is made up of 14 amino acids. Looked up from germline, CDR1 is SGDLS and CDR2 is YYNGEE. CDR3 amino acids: CASSAPGRNYEQYF. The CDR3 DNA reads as TGTGCCAGCAGCGCCCCGGGACGGAACTACGAGCAGTACTTC.

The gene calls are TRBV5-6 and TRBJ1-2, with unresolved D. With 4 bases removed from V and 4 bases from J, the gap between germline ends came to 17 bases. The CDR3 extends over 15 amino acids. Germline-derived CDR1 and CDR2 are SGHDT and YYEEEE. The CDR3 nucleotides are TGTGCCAGCAGCGGGGATGGCGGCACCCTCTATGGCTACACCTTC. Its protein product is CASSGDGGTLYGYTF.

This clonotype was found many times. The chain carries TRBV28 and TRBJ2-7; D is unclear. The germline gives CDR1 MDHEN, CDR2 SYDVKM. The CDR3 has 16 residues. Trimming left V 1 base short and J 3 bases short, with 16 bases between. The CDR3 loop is CASSLSIGVSRYEQYF. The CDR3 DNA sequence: TGTGCCAGCAGTTTATCTATAGGAGTCTCTCGCTACGAGCAGTACTTC.

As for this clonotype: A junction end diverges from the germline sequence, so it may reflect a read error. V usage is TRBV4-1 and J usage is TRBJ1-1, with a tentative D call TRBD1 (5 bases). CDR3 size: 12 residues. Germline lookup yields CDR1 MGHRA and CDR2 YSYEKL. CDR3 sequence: CACSQPGGSAFF. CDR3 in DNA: TGCGCCTGCAGCCAGCCGGGGGGGTCGGCTTTCTTT.

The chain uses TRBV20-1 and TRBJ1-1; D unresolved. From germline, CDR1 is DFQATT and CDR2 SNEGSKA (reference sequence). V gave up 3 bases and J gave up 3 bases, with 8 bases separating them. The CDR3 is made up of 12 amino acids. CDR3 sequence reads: CSASQEYTEAFF. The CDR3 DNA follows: TGCAGTGCTAGTCAGGAGTACACTGAAGCTTTCTTT.

CDR3 in amino acids: CASSLVGAGTGFFNEQFF. The CDR3 DNA sequence: TGTGCCAGCAGCTTAGTCGGTGCCGGGACAGGGTTTTTCAATGAGCAGTTCTTC. This chain joins TRBV7-9 and TRBJ2-1; TRBD1 aligns across 9 bases. The CDR3 length is 18 residues. V shed 1 base, J shed 6 bases, and the junction held 13 bases outside the gene matches. Germline V gives CDR1 SEHNR, CDR2 FQNEAQ (reference sequence).

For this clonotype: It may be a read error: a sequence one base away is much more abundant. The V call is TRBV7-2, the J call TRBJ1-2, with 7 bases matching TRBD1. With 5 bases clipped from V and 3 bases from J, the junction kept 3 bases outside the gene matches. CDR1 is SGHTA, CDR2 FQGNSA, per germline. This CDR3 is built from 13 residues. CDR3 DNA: TGTGCCAGCAGCGGGACAGTGGACTATGGCTACACCTTC. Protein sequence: CASSGTVDYGYTF. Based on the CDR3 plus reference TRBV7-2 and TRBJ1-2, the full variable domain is GAGVSQSPSNKVTEKGKDVELRCDPISGHTALYWYRQSLGQGLEFLIYFQGNSAPDKSGLPSDRFSAERTGGSVSTLTIQRTQQEDSAVYLCASSGTVDYGYTFGSGTRLTVV.

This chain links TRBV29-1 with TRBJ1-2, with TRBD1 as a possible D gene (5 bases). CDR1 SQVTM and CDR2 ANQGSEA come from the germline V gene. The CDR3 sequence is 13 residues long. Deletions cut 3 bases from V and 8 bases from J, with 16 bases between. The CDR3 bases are TGCAGCGTTGAGGGCCAGGGAACCAGCGGCTACACCTTC. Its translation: CSVEGQGTSGYTF.

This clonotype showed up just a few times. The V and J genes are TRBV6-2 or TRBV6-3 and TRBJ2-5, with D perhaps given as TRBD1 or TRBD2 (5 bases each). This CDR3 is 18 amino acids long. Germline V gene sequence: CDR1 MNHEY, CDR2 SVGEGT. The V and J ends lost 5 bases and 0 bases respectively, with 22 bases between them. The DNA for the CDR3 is TGTGCCAGCAGTCAAGCCCTAATTCCCCGGGGCTACCAAGAGACCCAGTACTTC. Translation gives CASSQALIPRGYQETQYF.

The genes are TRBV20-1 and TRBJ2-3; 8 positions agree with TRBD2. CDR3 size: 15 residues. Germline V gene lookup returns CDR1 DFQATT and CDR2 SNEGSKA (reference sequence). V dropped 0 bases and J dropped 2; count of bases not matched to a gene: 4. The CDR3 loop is CSARDPRGDTDTQYF. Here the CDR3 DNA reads TGCAGTGCTAGAGATCCGCGGGGGGACACAGATACGCAGTATTTT.

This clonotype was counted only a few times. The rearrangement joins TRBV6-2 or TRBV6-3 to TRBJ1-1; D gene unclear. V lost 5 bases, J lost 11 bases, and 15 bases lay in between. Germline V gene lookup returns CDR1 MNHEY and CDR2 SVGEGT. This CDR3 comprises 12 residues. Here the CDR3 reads CASSQSRREAFF. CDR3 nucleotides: TGTGCCAGCAGTCAGTCTCGGAGGGAGGCTTTCTTT.

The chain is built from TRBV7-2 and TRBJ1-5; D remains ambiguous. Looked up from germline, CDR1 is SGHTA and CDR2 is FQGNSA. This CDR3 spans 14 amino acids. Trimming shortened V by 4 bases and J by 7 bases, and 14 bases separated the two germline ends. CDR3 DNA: TGTGCCAGCAGCTGGACCGAATGGGGACAGCCCCAGCATTTT. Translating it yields CASSWTEWGQPQHF.

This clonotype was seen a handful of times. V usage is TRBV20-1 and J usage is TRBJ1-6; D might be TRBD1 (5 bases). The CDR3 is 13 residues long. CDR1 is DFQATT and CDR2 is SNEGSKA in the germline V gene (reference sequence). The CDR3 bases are TGCAGCGGGCAGGCAGGGAATAATTCACCCCTCCACTTT. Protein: CSGQAGNNSPLHF.

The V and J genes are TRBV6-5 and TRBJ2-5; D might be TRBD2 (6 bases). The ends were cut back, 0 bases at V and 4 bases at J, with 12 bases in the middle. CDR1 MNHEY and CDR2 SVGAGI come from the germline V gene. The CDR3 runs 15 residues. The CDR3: CASSYSEGRRETQYF. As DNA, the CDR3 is TGTGCCAGCAGTTACTCGGAGGGAAGGAGAGAGACCCAGTACTTC.

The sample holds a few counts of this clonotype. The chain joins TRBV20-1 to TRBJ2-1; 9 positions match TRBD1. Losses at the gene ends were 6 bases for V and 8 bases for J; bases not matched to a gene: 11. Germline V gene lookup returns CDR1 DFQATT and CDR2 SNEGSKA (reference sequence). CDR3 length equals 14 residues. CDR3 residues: CSAGDPDRGDEQFF. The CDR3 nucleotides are TGCAGTGCGGGGGACCCGGACAGGGGTGATGAGCAGTTCTTC.

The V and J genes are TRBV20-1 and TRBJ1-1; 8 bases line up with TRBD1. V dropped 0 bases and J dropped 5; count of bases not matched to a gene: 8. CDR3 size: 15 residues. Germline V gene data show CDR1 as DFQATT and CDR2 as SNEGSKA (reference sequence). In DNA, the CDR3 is TGCAGTGCTAGAGAAATTCAGGGGGCAGGGACTGAAGCTTTCTTT. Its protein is CSAREIQGAGTEAFF.